This TCR beta chain derives from a study of blood T cell repertoires in COVID-19. About the study: Italy, Spain and the United States were the sources of the convalescent and acute COVID-19 samples. Sources were T cells, B-cell-depleted T cells, or PBMCs; the material itself was cDNA or gDNA.

Original processing notes: The assay estimated nucleated cells by amplifying reference gene primers. Measured with immunoSEQ multiplex PCR; TCRdb has only the in-frame clones, and not every one. Clone size and V and J calls were adopted from that table, with D and trimming inferred from the DNA. The sample includes tens of thousands of clones, more than 65% seen only once; the top ten take 20%. This sequence was found in a woman older than 75 with active or convalescent COVID-19. The specimen sequenced was peripheral blood.

Here the CDR3 DNA reads TGTGCCAGCAGACCCACTAGCGGGCGATACAATGAGCAGTTCTTC. Amino acids: CASRPTSGRYNEQFF. The chain joins TRBV7-2 to TRBJ2-1, with 9 bases that match TRBD2. The CDR3 is 15 residues long. With V trimmed by 6 bases and J by 4 bases, 7 bases remained unmatched. Germline V gene lookup returns CDR1 SGHTA and CDR2 FQGNSA. Using reference TRBV7-2 and TRBJ2-1 for the parts outside the CDR3, the full variable domain is GAGVSQSPSNKVTEKGKDVELRCDPISGHTALYWYRQSLGQGLEFLIYFQGNSAPDKSGLPSDRFSAERTGGSVSTLTIQRTQQEDSAVYLCASRPTSGRYNEQFFGPGTRLTVL.